This T cell receptor beta chain originates from a study of cytomegalovirus exposure and HLA in healthy donors. Study-wide results and limits: TCR beta chain V- and J-gene trimming was linked, in a later analysis, to a missense variant in DCLRE1C.

All donors participated as healthy donors of bone marrow. CDR1 SEHNR and CDR2 FQNEAQ come from the germline V gene (reference sequence). V was clipped by 1 base and J by 8 bases, with 8 bases between them. The length of the CDR3 is 12 residues. Concerning this clone: Its antigen remains unknown.

In the PCR, 60 Vbeta and 13 Jbeta primers were used. Original methodology: Unique TCR beta chains totaled 65 million to 95 million in a later count, with around 11 million of them shared. The table came from immunoSEQ multiplex PCR; TCRdb's copy has only in-frame clones and leaves some out. The D gene and trimming were derived from the DNA, and the V and J assignments and clone size from that table. Seen here are around 90,000 clones, roughly 83% observed once, and the top ten hold about 3.5%. This sequence joins TRBV7-9 and TRBJ1-1, with D possibly being TRBD1 (5 bases). The origin of this receptor is a male donor in good health and CMV-seropositive. The sample taken for sequencing was PBMCs. CDR3 in DNA: TGTGCCAGCAGCTTAGTGGGGCAGGAAGCTTTCTTT. Amino acids: CASSLVGQEAFF.